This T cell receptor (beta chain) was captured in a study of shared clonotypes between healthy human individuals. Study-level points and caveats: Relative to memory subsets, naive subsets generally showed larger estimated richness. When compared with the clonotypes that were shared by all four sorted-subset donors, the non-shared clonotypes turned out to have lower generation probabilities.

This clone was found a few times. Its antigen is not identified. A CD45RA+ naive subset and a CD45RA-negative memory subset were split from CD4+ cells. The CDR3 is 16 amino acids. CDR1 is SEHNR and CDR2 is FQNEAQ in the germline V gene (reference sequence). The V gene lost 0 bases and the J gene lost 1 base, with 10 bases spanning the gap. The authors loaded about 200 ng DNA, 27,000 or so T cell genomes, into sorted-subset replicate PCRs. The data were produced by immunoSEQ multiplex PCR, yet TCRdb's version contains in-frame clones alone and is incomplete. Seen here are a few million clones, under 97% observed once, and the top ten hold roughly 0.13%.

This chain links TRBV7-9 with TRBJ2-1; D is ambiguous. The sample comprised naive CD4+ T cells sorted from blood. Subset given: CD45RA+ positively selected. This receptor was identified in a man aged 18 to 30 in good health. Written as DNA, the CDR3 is TGTGCCAGCAGCTTAGCGGGCAGTCTTTCCTACAATGAGCAGTTCTTC. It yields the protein CASSLAGSLSYNEQFF.